This TCR beta chain was obtained from a study of regulatory T cells in long-lasting Graves disease. Sequencing libraries for TCR beta were prepared with iRepertoire HTBI primers and Arm-PCR of CDR3 regions. A single record per CDR3 protein comes from TCRdb applying MiXCR to the multiplex PCR reads. The sample yields roughly 500,000 distinct CDR3 sequences, 22% seen once. Comments on this clonotype: The junction departs from germline at one end; a sequencing error may be responsible.

CDR3 length equals 13 residues. Per the germline V gene, CDR1 is LGHDT and CDR2 is YNNKEL (reference sequence). As for time point: persistent/refractory GD, antithyroid drugs over 5 years with positive TRAb. There was RNA extracted from PBMCs, and the TCR library was made from it. This TCR was recovered from a female donor with Graves disease. The genes are TRBV3-1 and TRBJ2-7; 12 bases map to TRBD1. The material was peripheral blood mononuclear cells (PBMCs), obtained when the disease was refractory, from a patient treated with antithyroid drugs. Here the CDR3 reads CASSQEWDRGRHF. The CDR3 bases are TGTGCCAGCAGCCAAGAATGGGACAGGGGGCGGCACTTC.